Listed below are T cell receptor beta chains from one sample, sequenced in a study of blood T cells in healthy people across ages. TCRdb re-derived calls from the 5' RACE reads in MiXCR, one entry per CDR3 protein. The table has a few hundred thousand distinct CDR3 sequences, more than 45% seen once. Material: blood. All receptors derive from a man aged 55 to 70 in good health. The CDR3 runs from the conserved cysteine through the conserved F or W. The D gene is left open where the match is weak.

>TRBD2|TRBJ2-3|TRBV20-1
CSARVIAGRTDTQYF
>-|TRBJ2-1|TRBV27
CASSLRQAGEQFF
>TRBD2|TRBJ2-3|TRBV20-1
CSAPGSGTSGPTDTQYF
>TRBD1|TRBJ1-2|TRBV14
CASSQDPTGSLYGYTF
>TRBD1|TRBJ1-1|TRBV9
CASSAVGTGEAFF
>-|TRBJ2-3|TRBV3-1
CASSPPPSPMSNTQYF
>TRBD2|TRBJ2-1|TRBV29-1
CSVEDPTSGRSGEQFF
>TRBD2|TRBJ2-7|TRBV4-3
CASSQNRLAGGVSYEQYF
>-|TRBJ2-1|TRBV12-3/TRBV12-4
CVSSLGLSSYNEQFF
>-|TRBJ1-2|TRBV4-1
CASSQEPLSGSYGYTF
>-|TRBJ1-6|TRBV27
CASSLLPNSPLHF
>-|TRBJ2-7|TRBV14
CASSQDLIRGNYEQYF
>TRBD1|TRBJ2-5|TRBV20-1
CSARDPSTGIETQYF
>TRBD2|TRBJ2-7|TRBV7-2
CASSLRHSGRRYEQYF
>TRBD2|TRBJ2-5|TRBV5-6
CASSISSGVLYQETQYF
>-|TRBJ2-5|TRBV7-2
CASSLQSGETQYF
>-|TRBJ2-5|TRBV7-6
CASSLDGQGWETQYF
>TRBD1|TRBJ2-1|TRBV6-2/TRBV6-3
CASSYRGQVYNEQFF
>TRBD2|TRBJ2-5|TRBV4-1
CASSQVGGANQETQYF
>TRBD1|TRBJ2-3|TRBV7-2
CASSLRGWGQGATDTQYF
>-|TRBJ2-1|TRBV5-1
CASSQTTRRYEQFF
>-|TRBJ2-5|TRBV10-3
CAISAGPGTQYF
>-|TRBJ2-1|TRBV29-1
CSVDPGTRHNEQFF
>-|TRBJ2-5|TRBV20-1
CSASLISGQETQYF
>-|-|TRBV7-9
CASSPKGPETQYF
>TRBD2|TRBJ2-7|TRBV30
CAWERGGNEQYF
>TRBD1|TRBJ2-1|TRBV28
CASSSLPGQGFYEQFF
>-|TRBJ1-5|TRBV10-2
CASTALSNQPQHF
>TRBD1|TRBJ1-2|TRBV19
CASSKQGAAYGYTF
>-|TRBJ2-3|TRBV5-1
CASSLVLAAHYTDTQYF
>TRBD1|TRBJ1-1|TRBV20-1
CSAGDRVNTEAFF
>TRBD1|TRBJ1-2|TRBV10-3
CAISEFDRAAGYTF
>TRBD2|TRBJ2-1|TRBV7-2
CASSLASGGGGNNEQFF
>TRBD2|TRBJ2-7|TRBV28
CASSPSGTSGPYEQYF
>-|TRBJ2-3|TRBV6-5
CASSYRTKDTQYF
>-|TRBJ2-1|TRBV20-1
CSARDASSYNEQFF
>-|TRBJ1-2|TRBV6-2/TRBV6-3
CASSLRVLGYTF
>TRBD2|-|TRBV6-2/TRBV6-3
CASSYERGGLETQYF
>TRBD2|TRBJ2-1|TRBV20-1
CSGLAAFGWESSYNEQFF
>TRBD1|TRBJ2-7|TRBV20-1
CSANTRQGSAHEQYF
>TRBD2|TRBJ2-1|TRBV7-7
CASSSGLDNEQFF
>-|TRBJ2-3|TRBV2
CASRGGGLLTQYF